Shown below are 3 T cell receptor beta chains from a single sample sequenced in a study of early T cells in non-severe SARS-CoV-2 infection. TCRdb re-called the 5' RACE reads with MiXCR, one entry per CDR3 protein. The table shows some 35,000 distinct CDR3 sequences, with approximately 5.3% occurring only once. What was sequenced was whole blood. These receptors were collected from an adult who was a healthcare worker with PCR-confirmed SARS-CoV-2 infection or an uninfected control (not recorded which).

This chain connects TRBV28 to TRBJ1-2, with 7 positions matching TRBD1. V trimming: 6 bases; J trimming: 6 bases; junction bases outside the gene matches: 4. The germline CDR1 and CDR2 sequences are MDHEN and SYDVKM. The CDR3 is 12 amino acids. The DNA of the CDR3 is TGTGCCAGCAGAACGACAGGGAATGGCTACACCTTC. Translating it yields CASRTTGNGYTF.

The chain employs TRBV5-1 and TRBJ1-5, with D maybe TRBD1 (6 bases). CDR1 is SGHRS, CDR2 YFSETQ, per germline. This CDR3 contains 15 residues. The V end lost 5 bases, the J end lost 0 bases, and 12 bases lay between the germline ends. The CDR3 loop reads CASRRAGDSNQPQHF. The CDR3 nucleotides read TGCGCCAGCAGGAGGGCAGGGGATAGCAATCAGCCCCAGCATTTT.

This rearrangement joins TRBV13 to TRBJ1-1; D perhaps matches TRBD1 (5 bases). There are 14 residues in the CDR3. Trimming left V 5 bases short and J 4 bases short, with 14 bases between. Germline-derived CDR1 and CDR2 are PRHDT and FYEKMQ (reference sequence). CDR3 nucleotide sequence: TGTGCCAGCAGCCTGCAGGGCAGGGCCACTGAAGCTTTCTTT. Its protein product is CASSLQGRATEAFF.